The 30 T cell receptor beta chains presented below share a single source sample, sequenced in a study of cytomegalovirus exposure and HLA in healthy donors. The PCR ran on 60 Vbeta and 13 Jbeta primers. Clones were read by immunoSEQ multiplex PCR, and TCRdb kept only the in-frame ones, dropping some. The table lists approximately 130,000 clones, 65% to 90% of them singletons. Sequencing input: PBMCs. These receptor sequences come from a girl aged 2 to 10 in good health and CMV-seronegative.

This sequence joins TRBV4-2 and TRBJ2-3; 12 bases align to TRBD2. With V trimmed by 0 bases and J by 6 bases, 7 bases remained unmatched. The CDR3 has 17 residues. Germline assignment: CDR1 LGHNA and CDR2 YNFKEQ. This chain's CDR3 is CASSQEGRTSGVDTQYF. In DNA form, the CDR3 reads TGTGCCAGCAGCCAAGAAGGCAGGACTAGCGGGGTTGATACGCAGTATTTT.

The rearrangement uses TRBV4-1 and TRBJ2-2, with D tentatively TRBD2 (5 bases). With 0 bases removed from V and 8 bases from J, the gap between germline ends came to 7 bases. Germline V gene lookup returns CDR1 MGHRA and CDR2 YSYEKL. This CDR3 contains 13 residues. Written as DNA, the CDR3 is TGCGCCAGCAGCCAAGACCCGGGGGGGGAGCTGTTTTTT. This sequence encodes CASSQDPGGELFF.

The chain couples TRBV2 to TRBJ1-2; 10 bases map to TRBD1. V lost 8 bases and J lost 4; bases outside the gene matches: 4. This CDR3 has 13 residues. Germline CDR1 SNHLY, CDR2 FYNNEI. The CDR3 protein is CASGQGEGYGYTF. The CDR3 coding sequence is TGTGCCAGCGGACAGGGGGAGGGCTATGGCTACACCTTC.

The CDR3 nucleotides read TGTGCCAGCATAGGGGAAACAGGGGTTGAAGCTTTCTTT. Translated: CASIGETGVEAFF. The V and J genes are TRBV7-8 and TRBJ1-1, with 7 bases lining up with TRBD1. Germline V lookup: CDR1 SGHVS, CDR2 FQNEAQ. The CDR3 is 13 amino acids. The V segment lost 7 bases and the J segment 7 bases; nucleotides outside the gene matches: 9.

The chain combines TRBV7-9 with TRBJ2-1; 13 positions match TRBD2. Germline lookup yields CDR1 SEHNR and CDR2 FQNEAQ (reference sequence). The V segment lost 7 bases and the J segment 8 bases; nucleotides outside the gene matches: 11. The CDR3 totals 16 residues. DNA of the CDR3: TGTGCCAGCACCAGAGGACTAGCGGGAGTTGGGGATGAGCAGTTCTTC. Its protein product is CASTRGLAGVGDEQFF.

CDR3: CASSPQARVHMNTEAFF. The CDR3, as DNA: TGCGCCAGCAGCCCTCAAGCCAGGGTCCACATGAACACTGAAGCTTTCTTT. The chain is built from TRBV5-1 and TRBJ1-1, with D possibly TRBD1 on 5 matching bases. Trimming cost V 4 bases and J 0 bases, with 19 bases left between them. Germline V CDR1 and CDR2: SGHRS, YFSETQ. This CDR3 spans 17 amino acids.

The J gene is TRBJ1-1, the V gene TRBV5-4; D is unresolved. CDR3 length equals 13 residues. Between the trimmed V and J ends, which lost 3 bases and 1 base, there was a span of 7 bases. Germline V gene sequence: CDR1 SGHNT, CDR2 YYREEE (reference sequence). CDR3 amino acids: CASSSRRNTEAFF. The CDR3 region has the DNA TGTGCCAGCAGCTCAAGGAGGAACACTGAAGCTTTCTTT.

The J gene is TRBJ2-1, the V gene TRBV4-2; 10 nucleotides match TRBD1. Trimming took 0 bases from V and 9 from J; bases not matched to a gene: 23. Per germline, CDR1 LGHNA and CDR2 YNFKEQ. The CDR3 has 21 residues. The CDR3 protein is CASSQDIVFGEGQGSTIEQFF. CDR3 DNA: TGTGCCAGCAGCCAAGATATCGTTTTTGGGGAGGGACAGGGGAGTACAATTGAGCAGTTCTTC.

The CDR3 is CASSRTGTSAVNEQFF. The CDR3 DNA reads as TGCGCCAGCAGCCGTACCGGGACTAGCGCTGTCAATGAGCAGTTCTTC. The V call is TRBV5-1, the J call TRBJ2-1; 10 bases match TRBD2. CDR3 length equals 16 residues. V gave up 4 bases and J gave up 6 bases; unmatched junction bases: 10. Looked up from germline, CDR1 is SGHRS and CDR2 is YFSETQ.

The CDR3 coding sequence is TGTGCCAGCAGCGTCGTTTCCCCCGGGGAGCTGTTTTTT. It translates to CASSVVSPGELFF. This chain connects TRBV5-6 to TRBJ2-2; D uncertain. The CDR3 contains 13 residues. Germline-derived CDR1 and CDR2 are SGHDT and YYEEEE. Trimming stripped 4 bases from V and 6 bases from J, with 10 bases between.

A remark on this clone: This CDR3 is also generated by other DNA sequences in the sample. The V call is TRBV4-2, the J call TRBJ1-5; no firm D call. V lost 0 bases and J lost 3, with 9 bases in between. The length of the CDR3 is 15 residues. Germline lookup yields CDR1 LGHNA and CDR2 YNFKEQ. CDR3 nucleotides: TGTGCCAGCAGCCAAGAACGGGGTGTCAATCAGCCCCAGCATTTT. This gives the protein CASSQERGVNQPQHF.

The rearrangement uses TRBV18 and TRBJ1-4; D not resolved. CDR3 size: 14 residues. V was shortened by 8 bases and J by 7 bases, with 17 bases between the two germline ends. Germline V gene lookup returns CDR1 KGHSH and CDR2 LQKENI. The DNA of the CDR3 is TGTGCCAGCGCCCGCCGGGTCGAACCTGAAAAACTGTTTTTT. It translates to CASARRVEPEKLFF. Supplemented by reference TRBV18 and TRBJ1-4, the full variable domain reads NAGVMQNPRHLVRRRGQEARLRCSPMKGHSHVYWYRQLPEEGLKFMVYLQKENIIDESGMPKERFSAEFPKEGPSILRIQQVVRGDSAAYFCASARRVEPEKLFFGSGTQLSVL.

This clone has just a few counts. A junction boundary mismatches the germline segment, possibly from a read error. The V and J genes are TRBV25-1 and TRBJ2-1; 11 bases fit TRBD2. Germline V gene lookup returns CDR1 MGHDK and CDR2 SYGVNS. The CDR3 is 17 residues long. The CDR3 coding sequence is TGTGCTAGCAGTGAACCCCTAGCGGGGGGCCAAGACAATGGGCAGTTCTTC. Amino acid sequence: CASSEPLAGGQDNGQFF. The whole variable domain, remainder taken from reference TRBV25-1 and TRBJ2-1, is EADIYQTPRYLVIGTGKKITLECSQTMGHDKMYWYQQDPGMELHLIHYSYGVNSTEKGDLSSESTVSRIRTEHFPLTLESARPSHTSQYLCASSEPLAGGQDNGQFFGPGTRLTVL.

This clone was detected only once. The V gene is TRBV11-2, the J gene TRBJ2-7; D might be TRBD2 (6 bases). Per the germline V gene, CDR1 is SGHAT and CDR2 is FQNNGV. V shed 3 bases and J shed 1 base, with 13 bases lying between them. The CDR3 covers 15 residues. The chain's CDR3 is CASSFGLLASYEQYF. CDR3 nucleotides: TGTGCCAGCAGCTTTGGACTACTAGCTTCCTACGAGCAGTACTTC.

The chain links TRBV19 to TRBJ2-6; D might be TRBD1 (5 bases). This CDR3 contains 14 residues. CDR1 is LNHDA, CDR2 SQIVND, per germline (reference sequence). The V gene lost 6 bases and the J gene lost 0 bases, with 6 bases spanning the gap. As DNA, the CDR3 is TGTGCCAGTAGACAGGACTCTGGGGCCAACGTCCTGACTTTC. Its protein product is CASRQDSGANVLTF. Full variable domain (remainder filled in from reference TRBV19 and TRBJ2-6): DGGITQSPKYLFRKEGQNVTLSCEQNLNHDAMYWYRQDPGQGLRLIYYSQIVNDFQKGDIAEGYSVSREKKESFPLTVTSAQKNPTAFYLCASRQDSGANVLTFGAGSRLTVL.

The chain combines TRBV19 with TRBJ1-1, with a possible D match to TRBD1 (5 bases). The CDR3 runs 13 residues. CDR1 LNHDA and CDR2 SQIVND come from the germline V gene (reference sequence). The ends were cut back, 3 bases at V and 5 bases at J, with 10 bases in the middle. The CDR3 nucleotides read TGTGCCAGTAGTATGTACGGGGGGACTGAAGCTTTCTTT. It encodes CASSMYGGTEAFF. Based on the CDR3 plus reference TRBV19 and TRBJ1-1, the full variable domain is DGGITQSPKYLFRKEGQNVTLSCEQNLNHDAMYWYRQDPGQGLRLIYYSQIVNDFQKGDIAEGYSVSREKKESFPLTVTSAQKNPTAFYLCASSMYGGTEAFFGQGTRLTVV.

The chain couples TRBV4-1 to TRBJ1-2, with D maybe TRBD1 (6 bases). With 0 bases removed from V and 5 bases from J, the gap between germline ends came to 13 bases. Germline V CDR1 and CDR2: MGHRA, YSYEKL. The CDR3 covers 15 residues. This CDR3 reads CASSQEQGRRYGYTF. DNA of the CDR3: TGCGCCAGCAGCCAAGAGCAGGGGCGCAGATATGGCTACACCTTC.

The sample holds a few counts of this clone. The identical CDR3 is also encoded by other nucleotide sequences in the sample. The rearrangement links TRBV6-5 to TRBJ1-1; 7 nucleotides align to TRBD1. Germline V CDR1 and CDR2: MNHEY, SVGAGI. The J segment lost 2 bases and the V segment lost 0 bases, leaving 0 bases of the junction unmatched. There are 14 residues in the CDR3. The CDR3 is CASSYSGGNTEAFF. The CDR3 nucleotides read TGTGCCAGCAGTTACTCAGGGGGCAACACTGAAGCTTTCTTT.

The rearrangement links TRBV29-1 to TRBJ2-1, with D maybe TRBD2 (5 bases). The CDR3 contains 16 residues. Germline V gene data show CDR1 as SQVTM and CDR2 as ANQGSEA. Trimming pared 7 bases from V and 8 bases from J, leaving 27 bases between. This CDR3 is CSADGVAGWGFDEQFF. For the CDR3, the DNA is TGCAGCGCCGATGGAGTGGCGGGCTGGGGATTCGATGAGCAGTTCTTC.

The chain links TRBV1 to TRBJ2-7; the table assigns TRBD2, which was not confirmed against the DNA. TRBV1 is a pseudogene. The CDR3 is 15 residues long. Written as DNA, the CDR3 is TGCACCAGCGATACTATGCTAGCGGGACGGTACGAGCAGTACTTC. Its protein product is CTSDTMLAGRYEQYF.

The chain recombines TRBV29-1 with TRBJ1-1; possibly TRBD1 for D (5 bases). Germline lookup yields CDR1 SQVTM and CDR2 ANQGSEA. CDR3 length equals 14 residues. V lost 8 bases, J lost 4 bases, and 20 bases lay in between. As DNA, the CDR3 is TGCAGCACCCAAACCGCGGGGCCTGGCACTGAAGCTTTCTTT. Its translation is CSTQTAGPGTEAFF.

This clone was recorded only once. J is TRBJ2-7 and V is TRBV29-1; unclear D gene. V was trimmed by 1 base and J by 3 bases, leaving 4 bases between them. Germline V lookup: CDR1 SQVTM, CDR2 ANQGSEA. CDR3 size: 11 residues. The CDR3 loop is CSVEGHYEQYF. The CDR3 nucleotides read TGCAGCGTTGAAGGTCACTACGAGCAGTACTTC.

This chain links TRBV19 with TRBJ2-1; D is possibly TRBD2 (6 bases). Trimming pared 3 bases from V and 5 bases from J, leaving 17 bases between. The CDR3 contains 16 residues. Germline V lookup: CDR1 LNHDA, CDR2 SQIVND (reference sequence). CDR3 DNA: TGTGCCAGTAGTATCTACGGTAGCGGCCCAGACAATGAGCAGTTCTTC. Amino acids: CASSIYGSGPDNEQFF. Full variable domain (outside the CDR3, taken from reference TRBV19 and TRBJ2-1): DGGITQSPKYLFRKEGQNVTLSCEQNLNHDAMYWYRQDPGQGLRLIYYSQIVNDFQKGDIAEGYSVSREKKESFPLTVTSAQKNPTAFYLCASSIYGSGPDNEQFFGPGTRLTVL.

V is TRBV19 and J is TRBJ1-1; TRBD1 agrees at 9 bases. The germline V gene has CDR1 LNHDA and CDR2 SQIVND (reference sequence). V dropped 3 bases and J dropped 0; count of bases not matched to a gene: 2. The CDR3 is made up of 15 amino acids. The CDR3 DNA sequence: TGTGCCAGTAGTATTGGGGACAGGGTGAACACTGAAGCTTTCTTT. Encoded protein: CASSIGDRVNTEAFF.

This chain connects TRBV9 to TRBJ1-3, with unresolved D. CDR3 length: 13 amino acids. From germline, CDR1 is SGDLS and CDR2 YYNGEE. V was shortened by 3 bases and J by 4 bases, with 8 bases between the two germline ends. The chain's CDR3 is CASSAPVGNTIYF. CDR3 nucleotide sequence: TGTGCCAGCAGCGCCCCTGTGGGAAACACCATATATTTT. Looking up the rest from reference TRBV9 and TRBJ1-3 gives the full variable domain: DSGVTQTPKHLITATGQRVTLRCSPRSGDLSVYWYQQSLDQGLQFLIQYYNGEERAKGNILERFSAQQFPDLHSELNLSSLELGDSALYFCASSAPVGNTIYFGEGSWLTVV.

The sample holds one count of this clone. The V gene is TRBV6-5, the J gene TRBJ2-2, with 10 bases matching TRBD1. This CDR3 spans 15 amino acids. V was clipped by 6 bases and J by 5 bases; unmatched bases: 6. Germline CDR1 reads MNHEY; CDR2 reads SVGAGI. The CDR3 bases are TGTGCCAGCAGATCGGACAGGGGGGGAACCGGGGAGCTGTTTTTT. Translated, it gives CASRSDRGGTGELFF.

The chain links TRBV5-1 to TRBJ2-5; 9 positions agree with TRBD2. The J call may be wrong; the DNA end is better matched by TRBJ2-7. This CDR3 is 14 amino acids long. Looked up from germline, CDR1 is SGHRS and CDR2 is YFSETQ. CDR3 sequence: CASSSSGRYDEQYF. Here the CDR3 DNA reads TGCGCCAGCAGCTCCAGCGGGAGGTACGACGAGCAGTACTTC.

The chain is built from TRBV25-1 and TRBJ1-4; tentative D call: TRBD1 (6 bases). CDR1 is MGHDK, CDR2 SYGVNS, per germline. CDR3 length equals 15 residues. The V gene lost 4 bases and the J gene lost 7 bases, with 16 bases spanning the gap. The CDR3 nucleotides read TGTGCCAGCAGTGGGCGCACAGGGATAAGTGAAAAACTGTTTTTT. Amino acid sequence: CASSGRTGISEKLFF.

The chain employs TRBV7-3 and TRBJ2-3, with TRBD2 as a possible D gene (6 bases). Trimming cost V 0 bases and J 2 bases, with 9 bases left between them. Germline lookup yields CDR1 SGHTA and CDR2 FQGTGA. The CDR3 contains 15 residues. DNA for the CDR3: TGTGCCAGCAGCTTAACCGGAGGGGCCACAGATACGCAGTATTTT. Encoded protein: CASSLTGGATDTQYF.

The CDR3 DNA reads as TGTGCCAGCAGCGAGGGGAATGAGCAGTTCTTC. Translation gives CASSEGNEQFF. V usage is TRBV9 and J usage is TRBJ2-1; maybe TRBD1 (5 bases). Trimming pared 3 bases from V and 7 bases from J, leaving 5 bases between. This CDR3 spans 11 amino acids. Germline V gene lookup returns CDR1 SGDLS and CDR2 YYNGEE.